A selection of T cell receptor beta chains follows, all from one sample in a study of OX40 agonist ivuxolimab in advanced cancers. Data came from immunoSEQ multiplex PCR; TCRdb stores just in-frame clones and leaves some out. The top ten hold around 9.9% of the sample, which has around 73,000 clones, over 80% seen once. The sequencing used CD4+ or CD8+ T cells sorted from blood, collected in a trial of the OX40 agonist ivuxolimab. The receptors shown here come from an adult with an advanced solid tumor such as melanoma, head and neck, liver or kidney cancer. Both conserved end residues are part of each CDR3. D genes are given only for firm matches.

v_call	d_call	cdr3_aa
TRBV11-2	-	CASSLDYEQYF
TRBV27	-	CASRLAAADYVEQYF
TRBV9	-	CASLTANYGYTF
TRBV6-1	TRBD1	CASSQDRGSYNEQFF
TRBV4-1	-	CASSYPGTHEQYF
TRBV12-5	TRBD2	CASGLGSGDYNEQFF
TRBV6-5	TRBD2	CASMGGEGVANEQFF
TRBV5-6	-	CASSLAGDVRLNEQFF
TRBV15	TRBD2	CATSRAGTSGRGAKNIQYF
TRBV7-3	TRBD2	CASSLASGGLYEQYF
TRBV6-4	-	CASSDSMEVDTQYF
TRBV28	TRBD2	CASRQPGLLYYEQYF
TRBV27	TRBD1	CASSPGTGPYEQYF
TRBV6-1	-	CAGLVGNEQFF
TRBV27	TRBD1	CASSGQGSEQYF
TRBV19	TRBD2	CASTILSTSAGELFF